Below are 10 T cell receptor beta chains sequenced from a single sample in a study of cytomegalovirus exposure and HLA in healthy donors. The PCR ran on 60 Vbeta and 13 Jbeta primers. Measured with immunoSEQ multiplex PCR; TCRdb has only the in-frame clones, and not every one. The sample lists roughly 190,000 clones; about 84% were seen once. The source material was PBMCs. These receptor sequences come from a woman in her thirties in good health and CMV-seropositive.

This chain joins TRBV9 and TRBJ2-5, with TRBD1 matching 7 bases. The CDR3 spans 14 residues. Germline V CDR1 and CDR2: SGDLS, YYNGEE. V shed 4 bases, J shed 5 bases, and the junction held 8 bases outside the gene matches. CDR3 amino acids: CASSPQGIWETQYF. As DNA, the CDR3 is TGTGCCAGCAGCCCACAGGGGATTTGGGAGACCCAGTACTTC.

The chain combines TRBV5-6 with TRBJ1-3; D remains unclear. The CDR3 runs 16 residues. CDR1 SGHDT and CDR2 YYEEEE come from the germline V gene. With 6 bases removed from V and 0 bases from J, the gap between germline ends came to 16 bases. CDR3 DNA sequence: TGTGCCAGCACCTTATATGACTCTCGCTCTGGAAACACCATATATTTT. The encoded protein is CASTLYDSRSGNTIYF.

The chain combines TRBV7-8 with TRBJ2-3, with 9 nucleotides matching TRBD2. Trimming at V came to 5 bases and at J to 5 bases, leaving 11 bases not matched to a gene. The CDR3 is made up of 16 amino acids. The V gene's germline CDR1 is SGHVS and CDR2 FQNEAQ. The CDR3 loop reads CASSPLRREGLDTQYF. CDR3 nucleotide sequence: TGTGCCAGCAGCCCGTTGAGGCGGGAGGGCCTAGATACGCAGTATTTT. Drawing the rest from reference TRBV7-8 and TRBJ2-3, the complete variable domain is GAGVSQSPRYKVAKRGQDVALRCDPISGHVSLFWYQQALGQGPEFLTYFQNEAQLDKSGLPSDRFFAERPEGSVSTLKIQRTQQEDSAVYLCASSPLRREGLDTQYFGPGTRLTVL.

V and J are TRBV5-4 and TRBJ1-4; the D gene is possibly TRBD1 (5 bases). CDR3 length: 14 residues. CDR1 and CDR2 (germline): SGHNT, YYREEE (reference sequence). V lost 4 bases to trimming and J lost 6 bases, with 13 bases between them. For the CDR3, the DNA is TGTGCCAGCAGCGTTGGACAACCTGATGAAAAACTGTTTTTT. It codes for CASSVGQPDEKLFF. Full variable domain (remainder filled in from reference TRBV5-4 and TRBJ1-4): ETGVTQSPTHLIKTRGQQVTLRCSSQSGHNTVSWYQQALGQGPQFIFQYYREEENGRGNFPPRFSGLQFPNYSSELNVNALELDDSALYLCASSVGQPDEKLFFGSGTQLSVL.

The chain couples TRBV23-1 to TRBJ2-3; D gene unclear. TRBV23-1 is given ORF status, its function remaining uncertain. V was clipped by 4 bases and J by 1 base, with 12 bases between them. The CDR3 runs to 15 residues. Here the CDR3 DNA reads TGCGCCAGCAGTCGCGACCTAGGCCGCACAGATACGCAGTATTTT. It is translated as CASSRDLGRTDTQYF.

The V gene is TRBV4-3, the J gene TRBJ1-4, with TRBD1 as a possible D gene (6 bases). Germline V gene lookup returns CDR1 LGHNA and CDR2 YSLEER. The ends were cut back, 0 bases at V and 4 bases at J, with 24 bases in the middle. The CDR3 runs 20 residues. This CDR3 is CASSQDRVLGQRTGNEKLFF. The CDR3 nucleotides are TGCGCCAGCAGCCAAGATAGGGTGTTGGGACAACGAACGGGTAATGAAAAACTGTTTTTT.

This clone was recorded once. This chain joins TRBV7-8 and TRBJ1-4; 10 bases align to TRBD1. Looked up from germline, CDR1 is SGHVS and CDR2 is FQNEAQ. V lost 3 bases, J lost 4 bases, and 8 bases stayed unmatched. This CDR3 has 17 amino acids. CDR3 protein: CASSLTGGAAYNEKLFF. For the CDR3, the DNA is TGTGCCAGCAGCTTGACAGGGGGCGCGGCGTATAATGAAAAACTGTTTTTT.

This chain uses TRBV6-1 with TRBJ1-2; tentative D call: TRBD1 (6 bases). The germline V gene has CDR1 MNHNS and CDR2 SASEGT. The CDR3 loop spans 15 amino acids. V lost 6 bases to trimming and J lost 5 bases, with 19 bases between them. CDR3 DNA sequence: TGTGCCAGCAGGACTAACAGGGCGGATGGGTATGGCTACACCTTC. Translated: CASRTNRADGYGYTF.

This clone was seen a few times. The chain employs TRBV7-2 and TRBJ2-7, with 7 bases fitting TRBD2. Germline V gene sequence: CDR1 SGHTA, CDR2 FQGNSA. There are 15 residues in the CDR3. The V segment lost 4 bases and the J segment 1 base; nucleotides outside the gene matches: 7. The CDR3 nucleotides are TGTGCCAGCAGCTCGGCAGGCGGGAGATCCTACGAGCAGTACTTC. This sequence encodes CASSSAGGRSYEQYF.

CDR3 nucleotides: TGTGCCAGCAGTAGCGGGAGGGCCCAAGAGACCCAGTACTTC. This codes for CASSSGRAQETQYF. This chain uses TRBV7-2 with TRBJ2-5; the match to TRBD2 covers 11 bases. The CDR3 totals 14 residues. Per germline, CDR1 SGHTA and CDR2 FQGNSA. J lost 1 base, V lost 6 bases, and 1 base had no gene match.